This passage covers 16 T cell receptor beta chains from one sample sequenced in a study of T-cell memory formation after mild COVID-19. TCRdb itself ran the 5' RACE reads through MiXCR, one entry per CDR3 protein. In the table there are approximately 400,000 distinct CDR3 sequences, roughly 17% of which are singletons. Sequencing was done on a sample of PBMCs or a T cell subset sorted from them (not recorded which). These receptors originate from a man between 18 and 29 years old who had mild COVID-19 (a few samples of this study predate the infection). Cell type and time point are not known.

This clonotype was found a few times. V gene TRBV7-6 combines with J gene TRBJ1-3; the D gene is possibly TRBD1 (5 bases). The CDR3 totals 16 residues. Germline lookup yields CDR1 SGHVS and CDR2 FNYEAQ. Trimming removed 5 bases at V and 7 bases at J, with 21 bases between. CDR3 sequence reads: CASSLEGFTSENTIYF. CDR3 sequence (DNA): TGTGCCAGCAGCCTAGAGGGGTTCACTTCTGAGAACACCATATATTTT.

This chain links TRBV24-1 with TRBJ1-2, with D possibly being TRBD1 (5 bases). The CDR3 has 15 residues. V lost 3 bases to trimming and J lost 3 bases, with 13 bases between them. CDR1 is KGHDR and CDR2 is SFDVKD in the germline V gene. CDR3 in amino acids: CATSDPSTGHYGYTF. CDR3 nucleotides: TGTGCCACCAGTGATCCGTCGACGGGGCACTATGGCTACACCTTC.

In its sample, this clonotype was seen a few times. The chain links TRBV7-2 to TRBJ2-2; 12 nucleotides line up with TRBD1. The CDR3 contains 16 residues. Germline CDR1 reads SGHTA; CDR2 reads FQGNSA. The junction had 5 bases not matched to a gene; V was cut back by 2 bases and J by 7 bases. CDR3 bases: TGTGCCAGCAGCTTACCGGGACAGGGGGCTTTCGGGGAGCTGTTTTTT. Translated: CASSLPGQGAFGELFF.

This clonotype was seen many times. The genes are TRBV7-2 and TRBJ1-4; D is uncertain. The germline gives CDR1 SGHTA, CDR2 FQGNSA. Between the trimmed V and J ends, which lost 3 bases and 8 bases, there was a span of 10 bases. This CDR3 has 13 residues. CDR3 protein: CASSFGVGEKLFF. In nucleotides, the CDR3 is TGTGCCAGCAGCTTCGGTGTCGGGGAAAAACTGTTTTTT.

The rearrangement joins TRBV7-9 to TRBJ2-3; 7 positions agree with TRBD1. The junction had 7 bases not matched to a gene; V was cut back by 3 bases and J by 4 bases. The CDR3 has 15 residues. Germline CDR1 reads SEHNR; CDR2 reads FQNEAQ (reference sequence). Written as DNA, the CDR3 is TGTGCCAGCAGCTTCTCCGGGACAGCTGCAGATACGCAGTATTTT. This encodes CASSFSGTAADTQYF.

J is TRBJ2-5 and V is TRBV2; D call uncertain. V dropped 6 bases and J dropped 6 bases, with 14 bases sitting between them. Germline CDR1 reads SNHLY; CDR2 reads FYNNEI. The CDR3 has 13 amino acids. CDR3 loop: CASRESPRKTQYF. The CDR3 bases are TGTGCCAGCAGGGAAAGCCCCAGGAAGACCCAGTACTTC.

This clonotype was recorded a few times. This chain connects TRBV20-1 to TRBJ1-4, with D perhaps TRBD1 (5 bases). Trimming shortened V by 3 bases and J by 4 bases, and 18 bases separated the two germline ends. CDR1 and CDR2 from the germline V gene are DFQATT and SNEGSKA (reference sequence). The CDR3 length is 16 residues. The CDR3 reads CSARDIHDGDNEKLFF. CDR3 DNA: TGCAGTGCTAGGGACATCCACGACGGGGATAATGAAAAACTGTTTTTT.

The V gene is TRBV28, the J gene TRBJ2-6, with 11 bases fitting TRBD1. Germline CDR1 is MDHEN and CDR2 is SYDVKM. The CDR3 contains 17 residues. V lost 7 bases to trimming and J lost 0 bases; unmatched junction nucleotides: 5. The CDR3 sequence is CASMPGQGVSGANVLTF. In DNA, the CDR3 is TGTGCCAGCATGCCGGGACAGGGGGTCTCTGGGGCCAACGTCCTGACTTTC. The variable domain in full, completed from reference TRBV28 and TRBJ2-6, reads DVKVTQSSRYLVKRTGEKVFLECVQDMDHENMFWYRQDPGLGLRLIYFSYDVKMKEKGDIPEGYSVSREKKERFSLILESASTNQTSMYLCASMPGQGVSGANVLTFGAGSRLTVL.

This clonotype was counted a single time. The chain couples TRBV7-2 to TRBJ1-3; tentative D call: TRBD1 (5 bases). Germline lookup yields CDR1 SGHTA and CDR2 FQGNSA. This CDR3 has 13 amino acids. V was trimmed by 6 bases and J by 0 bases, leaving 6 bases between them. The CDR3 nucleotides read TGTGCCAGCAGGCAGGGCTCTGGAAACACCATATATTTT. It yields the protein CASRQGSGNTIYF. The full variable domain, rest sourced from reference TRBV7-2 and TRBJ1-3, is GAGVSQSPSNKVTEKGKDVELRCDPISGHTALYWYRQSLGQGLEFLIYFQGNSAPDKSGLPSDRFSAERTGGSVSTLTIQRTQQEDSAVYLCASRQGSGNTIYFGEGSWLTVV.

This clonotype came up a few times. The V and J genes are TRBV7-2 and TRBJ1-6; D ambiguous. The V and J ends lost 0 bases and 7 bases respectively, with 10 bases between them. The CDR3 loop spans 15 amino acids. CDR1 SGHTA and CDR2 FQGNSA come from the germline V gene. The CDR3 here is CASSLAALRNSPLHF. The CDR3 DNA sequence: TGTGCCAGCAGCTTAGCAGCTTTAAGAAATTCACCCCTCCACTTT.

This clonotype was detected a few times. The chain uses TRBV3-1 and TRBJ2-5; 7 nucleotides match TRBD1. Germline values: CDR1 LGHDT, CDR2 YNNKEL (reference sequence). This CDR3 has 15 residues. The V gene end was trimmed by 5 bases and the J gene end by 0 bases; junction bases not matched to a gene: 6. The CDR3 sequence: CASSNPGTDQETQYF. CDR3 sequence (DNA): TGTGCCAGCAGCAACCCCGGGACAGACCAAGAGACCCAGTACTTC.

This clonotype was detected ten times or more. This chain links TRBV5-4 with TRBJ2-3, with 11 bases identical to TRBD2. Germline CDR1 is SGHNT and CDR2 is YYREEE (reference sequence). The J segment lost 4 bases and the V segment lost 5 bases, leaving 9 bases of the junction unmatched. The CDR3 length is 16 residues. Written as DNA, the CDR3 is TGTGCCAGCAGTAGTTCCGGGACTAGCGGCTCAGATACGCAGTATTTT. Encoded protein: CASSSSGTSGSDTQYF. The variable domain in full, completed from reference TRBV5-4 and TRBJ2-3, reads ETGVTQSPTHLIKTRGQQVTLRCSSQSGHNTVSWYQQALGQGPQFIFQYYREEENGRGNFPPRFSGLQFPNYSSELNVNALELDDSALYLCASSSSGTSGSDTQYFGPGTRLTVL.

This clonotype was recorded at least ten times. The chain has TRBV5-1 and TRBJ1-1; D is possibly TRBD1 (5 bases). Germline V gene data show CDR1 as SGHRS and CDR2 as YFSETQ. Trimming took off 4 bases at V and 1 base at J, with 11 bases between the two ends. The CDR3 is made up of 14 amino acids. CDR3 bases: TGCGCCAGCAGCCCCGGGACGGGGAACACTGAAGCTTTCTTT. This sequence encodes CASSPGTGNTEAFF.

There are many counts of this clonotype. V is TRBV7-9 and J is TRBJ2-5, with TRBD2 identical over 12 bases. The V gene's germline CDR1 is SEHNR and CDR2 FQNEAQ (reference sequence). The CDR3 is 17 amino acids. V shed 1 base and J 1 base; nucleotides not matched to a gene: 4. CDR3 protein: CASSLVGGLAGQETQYF. In DNA form, the CDR3 reads TGTGCCAGCAGCTTAGTTGGGGGACTAGCGGGCCAAGAGACCCAGTACTTC.

This sequence joins TRBV2 and TRBJ2-3; D is undetermined. CDR1 and CDR2 (germline): SNHLY, FYNNEI. This CDR3 spans 16 amino acids. The V and J ends lost 5 bases and 2 bases respectively, with 17 bases between them. This CDR3 is CASSSWSDKHTDTQYF. The CDR3 DNA reads as TGTGCCAGCAGTTCATGGTCCGACAAACACACAGATACGCAGTATTTT.

The rearrangement uses TRBV7-8 and TRBJ2-5; 7 nucleotides match TRBD2. The CDR3 loop spans 13 amino acids. V lost 5 bases to trimming and J lost 5 bases; unmatched junction nucleotides: 5. Looked up from germline, CDR1 is SGHVS and CDR2 is FQNEAQ. The CDR3 sequence is CASSVSGAETQYF. As DNA, the CDR3 is TGTGCCAGCAGCGTAAGCGGGGCTGAGACCCAGTACTTC.